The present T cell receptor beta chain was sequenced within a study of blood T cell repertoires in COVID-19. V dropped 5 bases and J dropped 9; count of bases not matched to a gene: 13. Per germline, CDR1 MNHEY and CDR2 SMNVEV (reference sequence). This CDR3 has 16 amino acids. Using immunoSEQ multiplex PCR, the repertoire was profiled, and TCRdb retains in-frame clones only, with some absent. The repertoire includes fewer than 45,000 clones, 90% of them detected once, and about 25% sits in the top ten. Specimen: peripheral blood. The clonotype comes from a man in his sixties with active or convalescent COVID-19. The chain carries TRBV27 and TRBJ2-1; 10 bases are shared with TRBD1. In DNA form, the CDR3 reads TGTGCCAGCAGTCGACCCGGGACAGGGGCCCTCGGTGAGCAGTTCTTC. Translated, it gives CASSRPGTGALGEQFF.